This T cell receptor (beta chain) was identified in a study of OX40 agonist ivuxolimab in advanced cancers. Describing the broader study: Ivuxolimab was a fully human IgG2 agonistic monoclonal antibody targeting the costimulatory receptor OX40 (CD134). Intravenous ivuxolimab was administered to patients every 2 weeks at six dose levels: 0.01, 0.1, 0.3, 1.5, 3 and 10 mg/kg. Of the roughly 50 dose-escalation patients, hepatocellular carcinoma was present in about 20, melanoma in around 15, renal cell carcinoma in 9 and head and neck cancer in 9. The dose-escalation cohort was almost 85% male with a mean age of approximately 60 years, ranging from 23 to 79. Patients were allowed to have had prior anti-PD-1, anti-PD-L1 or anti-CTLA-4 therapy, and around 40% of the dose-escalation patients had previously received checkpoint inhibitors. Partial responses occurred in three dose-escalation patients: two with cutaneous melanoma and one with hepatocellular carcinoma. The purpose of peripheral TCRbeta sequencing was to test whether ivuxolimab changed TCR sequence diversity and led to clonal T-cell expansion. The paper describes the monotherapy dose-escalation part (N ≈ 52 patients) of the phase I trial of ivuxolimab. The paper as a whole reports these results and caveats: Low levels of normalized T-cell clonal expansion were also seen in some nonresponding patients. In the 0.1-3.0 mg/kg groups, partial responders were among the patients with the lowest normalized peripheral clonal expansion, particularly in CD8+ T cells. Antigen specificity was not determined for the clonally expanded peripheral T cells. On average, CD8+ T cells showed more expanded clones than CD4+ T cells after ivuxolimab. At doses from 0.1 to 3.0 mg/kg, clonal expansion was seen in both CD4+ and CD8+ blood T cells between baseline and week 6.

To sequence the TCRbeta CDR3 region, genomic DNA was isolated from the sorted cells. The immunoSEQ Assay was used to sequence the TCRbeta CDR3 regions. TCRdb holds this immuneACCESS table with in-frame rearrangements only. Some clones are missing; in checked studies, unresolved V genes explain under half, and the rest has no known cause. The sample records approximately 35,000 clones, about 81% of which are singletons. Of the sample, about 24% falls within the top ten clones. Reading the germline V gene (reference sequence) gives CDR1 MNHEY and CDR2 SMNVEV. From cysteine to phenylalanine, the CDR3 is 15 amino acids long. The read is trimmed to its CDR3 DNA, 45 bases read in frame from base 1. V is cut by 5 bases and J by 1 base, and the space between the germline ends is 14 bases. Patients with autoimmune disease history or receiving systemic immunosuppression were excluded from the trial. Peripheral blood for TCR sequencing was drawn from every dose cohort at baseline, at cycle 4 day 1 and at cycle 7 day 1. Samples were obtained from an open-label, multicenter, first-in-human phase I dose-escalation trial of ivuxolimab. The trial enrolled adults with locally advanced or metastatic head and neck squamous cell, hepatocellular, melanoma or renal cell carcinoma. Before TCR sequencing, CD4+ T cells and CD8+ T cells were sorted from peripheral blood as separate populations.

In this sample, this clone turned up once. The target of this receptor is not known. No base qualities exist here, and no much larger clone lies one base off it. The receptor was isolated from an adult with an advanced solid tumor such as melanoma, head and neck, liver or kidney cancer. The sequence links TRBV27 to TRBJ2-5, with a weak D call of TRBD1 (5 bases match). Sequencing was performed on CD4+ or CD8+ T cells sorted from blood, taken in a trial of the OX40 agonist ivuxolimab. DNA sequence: TGTGCCAGCAGTCCAAACCGACAGCTCCAAGAGACCCAGTACTTC. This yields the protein CASSPNRQLQETQYF.